This TCR beta chain comes out of a study of CD8+CD57+ T cells in acquired aplastic anemia. Background on the study: Quantities of DNA derived from sorted CD4+ and CD8+ cells averaged around 3 ug. There were roughly 11 million reads, on average, for CD4+ cells from healthy donors.

The use of genomic DNA as template underpinned the TCR beta VDJ and CDR3 profiling. Each CDR3 protein gets one entry after TCRdb re-called the reads with MiXCR. The repertoire has around 400,000 distinct CDR3 sequences, 65% to 75% of them found once; the top ten carry 4%. The CDR3 runs 15 residues. Trimming cost V 4 bases and J 8 bases, with 18 bases left between them. From germline, CDR1 is SGHVS and CDR2 FQNEAQ. For this clonotype: Its antigen is undetermined.

Whole-study findings and limits: Almost 30 sequences, all CD8+ CDR3, were shared between patients and controls. Controls and patients did not differ significantly in CD8+ Simpson's diversity.

The source of this sequence is a human donor in good health, serving as a control. J is TRBJ2-1 and V is TRBV7-8; maybe TRBD2 (6 bases). Specimen: sorted CD4+, CD8+, or CD8+CD57+ T cells (not recorded which) from PBMCs. CDR3 loop: CASSSKGGVKDEQFF. For the CDR3, the DNA is TGTGCCAGCAGCTCAAAAGGAGGGGTCAAGGATGAGCAGTTCTTC.